The clone carrying this TCR beta chain was seen ten or more times. Its specificity is not known. The germline CDR1 and CDR2 sequences are LNHDA and SQIVND (reference sequence). The CDR3 loop spans 13 amino acids. With V trimmed by 3 bases and J by 7 bases, 3 bases remained unmatched. This record comes from a study of shared clonotypes between healthy human individuals. The overall study: Participating donors consisted of two women and a few men aged 18 to 49. Broader study findings: Naive subsets usually exceeded memory subsets in estimated richness.

Data came from immunoSEQ multiplex PCR; TCRdb stores just in-frame clones and leaves some out. The top ten clones hold around 1.6% of a sample with hundreds of thousands of clones, roughly 70% of them seen once. Sequencing was done on a sample of memory CD4+ T cells sorted from blood. Indicated subset: CD45RA-negative fraction. The V gene is TRBV19, the J gene TRBJ2-1; 7 bases are a match to TRBD2. The clonotype originates from a woman under 40 in good health. This CDR3 is CASSMTSHNEQFF. The DNA of the CDR3 is TGTGCCAGTAGTATGACTAGCCATAATGAGCAGTTCTTC.